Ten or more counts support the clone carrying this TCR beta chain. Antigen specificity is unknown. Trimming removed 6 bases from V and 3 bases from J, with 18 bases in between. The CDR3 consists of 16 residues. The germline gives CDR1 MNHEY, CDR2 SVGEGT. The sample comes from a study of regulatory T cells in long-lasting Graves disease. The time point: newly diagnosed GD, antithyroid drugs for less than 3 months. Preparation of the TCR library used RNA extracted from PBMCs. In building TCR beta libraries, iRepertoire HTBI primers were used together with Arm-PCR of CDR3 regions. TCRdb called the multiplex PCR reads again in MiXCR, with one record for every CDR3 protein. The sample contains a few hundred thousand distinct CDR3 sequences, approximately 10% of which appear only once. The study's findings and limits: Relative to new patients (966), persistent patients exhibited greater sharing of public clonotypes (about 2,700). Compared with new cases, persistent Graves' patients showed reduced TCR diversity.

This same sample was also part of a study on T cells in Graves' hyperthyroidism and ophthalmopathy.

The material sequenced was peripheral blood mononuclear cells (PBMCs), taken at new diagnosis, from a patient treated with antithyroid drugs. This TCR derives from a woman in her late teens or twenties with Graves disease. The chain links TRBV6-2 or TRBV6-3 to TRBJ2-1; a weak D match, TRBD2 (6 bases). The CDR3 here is CASRRAGLLGYNEQFF. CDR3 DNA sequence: TGTGCCAGCAGGAGGGCGGGGCTGTTGGGCTACAATGAGCAGTTCTTC.